This TCR beta chain was documented in a study of blood T cells in healthy people across ages. About the study: Template switching retrieved approximately one barcoded beta molecule for each two T cells.

This clonotype was seen more than once but under ten times. The CDR3 loop spans 12 amino acids. Trimming left V 4 bases short and J 4 bases short, with 7 bases between. Germline V gene sequence: CDR1 SGDLS, CDR2 YYNGEE. It was with a sample-barcoded 5' primer and a J-beta primer mix that a second PCR of roughly 7 to 12 cycles was run. TCRdb re-called the 5' RACE reads through MiXCR, storing one row per CDR3 protein. The sample lists 1,100,000 or so distinct CDR3 sequences, less than 50% occurring once. The source material was blood. This sequence was found in a woman in her sixties in good health. The V and J genes are TRBV9 and TRBJ2-3; D gene unclear. The CDR3 here is CASSSVSDTQYF. The CDR3 DNA reads as TGTGCCAGCAGCTCAGTCTCAGATACGCAGTATTTT.